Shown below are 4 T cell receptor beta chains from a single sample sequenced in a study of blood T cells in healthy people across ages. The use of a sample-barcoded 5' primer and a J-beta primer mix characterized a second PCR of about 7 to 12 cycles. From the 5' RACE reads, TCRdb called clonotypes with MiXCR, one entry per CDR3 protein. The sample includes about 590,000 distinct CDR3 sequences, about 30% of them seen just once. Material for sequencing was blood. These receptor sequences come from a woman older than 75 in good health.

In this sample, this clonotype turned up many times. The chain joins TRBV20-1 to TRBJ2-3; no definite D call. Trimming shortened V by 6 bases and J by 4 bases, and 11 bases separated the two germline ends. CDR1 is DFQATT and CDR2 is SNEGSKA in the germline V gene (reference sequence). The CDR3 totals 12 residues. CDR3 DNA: TGCAGTGCGCAAAGTAGTGCAGATACGCAGTATTTT. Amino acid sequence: CSAQSSADTQYF.

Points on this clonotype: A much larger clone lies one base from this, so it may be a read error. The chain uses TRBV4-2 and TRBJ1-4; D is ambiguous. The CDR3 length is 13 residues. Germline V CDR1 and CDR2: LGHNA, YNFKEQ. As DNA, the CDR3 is TGTGCCTGCAGCCAAGATGTCGATGAAAAACTGTTTTTT. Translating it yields CACSQDVDEKLFF.

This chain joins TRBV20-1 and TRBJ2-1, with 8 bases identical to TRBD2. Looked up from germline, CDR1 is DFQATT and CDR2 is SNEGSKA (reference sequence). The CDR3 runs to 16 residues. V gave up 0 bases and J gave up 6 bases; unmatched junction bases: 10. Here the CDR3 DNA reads TGCAGTGCTAGAGATCCCAAGCGGGGGAGAACCAATGAGCAGTTCTTC. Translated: CSARDPKRGRTNEQFF.

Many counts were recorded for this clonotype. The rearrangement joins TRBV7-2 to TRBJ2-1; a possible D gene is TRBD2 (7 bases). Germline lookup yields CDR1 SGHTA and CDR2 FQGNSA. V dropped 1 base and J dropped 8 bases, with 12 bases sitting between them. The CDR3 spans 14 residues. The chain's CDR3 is CASSLEGGVYEQFF. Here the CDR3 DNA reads TGTGCCAGCAGCTTAGAAGGGGGGGTCTATGAGCAGTTCTTC.